This is a list of T cell receptor beta chains from one sample in a study of CD8+CD57+ T cells in acquired aplastic anemia. Via MiXCR, TCRdb re-called the reads, giving one row per CDR3 protein. The table records about 80,000 distinct CDR3 sequences, more than 40% of them present only once. Sequencing was done on a sample of sorted CD4+, CD8+, or CD8+CD57+ T cells (not recorded which) from PBMCs. The receptor source for this set is a human donor in good health, serving as a control. CDR3s include the opening cysteine and the closing phenylalanine or tryptophan. Each record gives: J gene, V gene, CDR3 protein.

J gene: TRBJ1-6; V gene: TRBV10-1; CDR3 protein: CASSTGIYNSPLHF
J gene: TRBJ1-1; V gene: TRBV19; CDR3 protein: CASRYVRQGPDTEAFF
J gene: TRBJ2-2; V gene: TRBV11-2; CDR3 protein: CASSPRRGLADANTGELFF
J gene: TRBJ1-2; V gene: TRBV9; CDR3 protein: CASSGEGDPKDGYTF
J gene: TRBJ2-1; V gene: TRBV5-1; CDR3 protein: CASSLRTGDYNEQFF
J gene: TRBJ1-5; V gene: TRBV28; CDR3 protein: CASSSGAQNQPQHF
J gene: TRBJ2-3; V gene: TRBV25-1; CDR3 protein: CASSFGLGDTQYF
J gene: TRBJ2-7; V gene: TRBV2; CDR3 protein: CASSVTGGAYEQYF
J gene: TRBJ1-1; V gene: TRBV29-1; CDR3 protein: CSGKMRNTEAFF
J gene: TRBJ2-1; V gene: TRBV7-7; CDR3 protein: CASSLAGGEQFF
J gene: TRBJ2-1; V gene: TRBV9; CDR3 protein: CASSGSRDADNEQFF
J gene: TRBJ1-6; V gene: TRBV27; CDR3 protein: CASSLGGRGSFSPLHF
J gene: TRBJ1-1; V gene: TRBV15; CDR3 protein: CATSRPTGGNTEAFF
J gene: TRBJ1-2; V gene: TRBV24-1; CDR3 protein: CATSDPQGWGYTF
J gene: TRBJ1-4; V gene: TRBV7-2; CDR3 protein: CARNRATNEKLFF
J gene: TRBJ2-2; V gene: TRBV12-3/TRBV12-4; CDR3 protein: CAATLGENTGELFF
J gene: TRBJ1-4; V gene: TRBV19; CDR3 protein: CASQQGTTNEKLFF
J gene: TRBJ1-2; V gene: TRBV25-1; CDR3 protein: CASKPPRITGGGGYTF
J gene: TRBJ2-1; V gene: TRBV7-3; CDR3 protein: CASSLHGLGGNEQFF
J gene: TRBJ2-7; V gene: TRBV19; CDR3 protein: CASSIWRESSYEQYF
J gene: TRBJ1-1; V gene: TRBV29-1; CDR3 protein: CSVAEQGSAFF
J gene: TRBJ1-4; V gene: TRBV7-2; CDR3 protein: CASSFLGGWNEKLFF
J gene: TRBJ1-1; V gene: TRBV6-1; CDR3 protein: CASSERRVMNTEAFF
J gene: TRBJ1-1; V gene: TRBV10-3; CDR3 protein: CAISESGGHNTEAFF
J gene: TRBJ2-3; V gene: TRBV25-1; CDR3 protein: CASSQSQTSGGADTQYF
J gene: TRBJ1-3; V gene: TRBV10-3; CDR3 protein: CAISGAALERGNTIYF
J gene: TRBJ1-1; V gene: TRBV7-9; CDR3 protein: CASSLPTGNTEAFF
J gene: TRBJ2-7; V gene: TRBV7-9; CDR3 protein: CASSLLRGGSYEQYF
J gene: TRBJ1-4; V gene: TRBV7-9; CDR3 protein: CASSPAVGEDEKLFF
J gene: TRBJ1-2; V gene: TRBV7-9; CDR3 protein: CASSLPGQGYGYTF
J gene: TRBJ2-1; V gene: TRBV10-3; CDR3 protein: CAISGSRDSNNEQFF
J gene: TRBJ1-2; V gene: TRBV9; CDR3 protein: CASSVETGYGYTF
J gene: TRBJ2-3; V gene: TRBV25-1; CDR3 protein: CASSAGEPTDTQYF
J gene: TRBJ2-3; V gene: TRBV12-3/TRBV12-4; CDR3 protein: CASSLRGGEDTQYF
J gene: TRBJ2-1; V gene: TRBV12-3/TRBV12-4; CDR3 protein: CASSFGAGVTNEQFF
J gene: TRBJ2-1; V gene: TRBV15; CDR3 protein: CATSRGRDRYNEQFF
J gene: TRBJ2-5; V gene: TRBV5-1; CDR3 protein: CASSLTETQYF
J gene: TRBJ2-5; V gene: TRBV7-2; CDR3 protein: CASSLDTGTSETQYF
J gene: TRBJ1-2; V gene: TRBV19; CDR3 protein: CASTGQGHYGYTF
J gene: TRBJ2-5; V gene: TRBV9; CDR3 protein: CASSVGGVPEETQYF
J gene: TRBJ2-7; V gene: TRBV20-1; CDR3 protein: CSAGGRGTAYEQYF
J gene: TRBJ1-5; V gene: TRBV27; CDR3 protein: CASSFGPVNNQPQHF
J gene: TRBJ2-7; V gene: TRBV13; CDR3 protein: CASSLSGDSYEQYF
J gene: TRBJ2-2; V gene: TRBV19; CDR3 protein: CASSPSTGRAGELFF
J gene: TRBJ2-7; V gene: TRBV15; CDR3 protein: CATSRGTTYEQYF
J gene: TRBJ1-2; V gene: TRBV29-1; CDR3 protein: CSVETDRGDYGYTF
J gene: TRBJ2-1; V gene: TRBV2; CDR3 protein: CASTHKGWQSYNEQFF
J gene: TRBJ1-4; V gene: TRBV11-2; CDR3 protein: CASSFSLPDEKLFF
J gene: TRBJ1-6; V gene: TRBV20-1; CDR3 protein: CSGGDSYNSPLHF
J gene: TRBJ2-7; V gene: TRBV29-1; CDR3 protein: CSVVRGRGEQYF
J gene: TRBJ1-6; V gene: TRBV7-3; CDR3 protein: CASSLARRDALNSPLHF
J gene: TRBJ2-3; V gene: TRBV25-1; CDR3 protein: CASKERTSTDTQYF
J gene: TRBJ2-7; V gene: TRBV30; CDR3 protein: CAWAHGAEQYF
J gene: TRBJ2-2; V gene: TRBV24-1; CDR3 protein: CATGDFSGIGELFF